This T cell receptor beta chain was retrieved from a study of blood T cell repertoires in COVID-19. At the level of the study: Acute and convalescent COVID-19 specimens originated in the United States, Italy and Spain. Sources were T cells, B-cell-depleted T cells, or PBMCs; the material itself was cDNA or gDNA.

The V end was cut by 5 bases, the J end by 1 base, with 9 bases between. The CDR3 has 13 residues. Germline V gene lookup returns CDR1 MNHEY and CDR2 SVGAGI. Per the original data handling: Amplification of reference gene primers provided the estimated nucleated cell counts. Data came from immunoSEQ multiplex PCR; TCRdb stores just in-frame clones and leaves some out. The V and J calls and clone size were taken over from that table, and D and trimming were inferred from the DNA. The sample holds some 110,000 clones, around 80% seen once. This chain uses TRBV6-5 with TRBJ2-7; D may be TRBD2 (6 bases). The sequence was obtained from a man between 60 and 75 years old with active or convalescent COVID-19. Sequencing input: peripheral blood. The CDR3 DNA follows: TGTGCCAGCAGTCGCCGGGAGTCCTACGAGCAGTACTTC. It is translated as CASSRRESYEQYF.